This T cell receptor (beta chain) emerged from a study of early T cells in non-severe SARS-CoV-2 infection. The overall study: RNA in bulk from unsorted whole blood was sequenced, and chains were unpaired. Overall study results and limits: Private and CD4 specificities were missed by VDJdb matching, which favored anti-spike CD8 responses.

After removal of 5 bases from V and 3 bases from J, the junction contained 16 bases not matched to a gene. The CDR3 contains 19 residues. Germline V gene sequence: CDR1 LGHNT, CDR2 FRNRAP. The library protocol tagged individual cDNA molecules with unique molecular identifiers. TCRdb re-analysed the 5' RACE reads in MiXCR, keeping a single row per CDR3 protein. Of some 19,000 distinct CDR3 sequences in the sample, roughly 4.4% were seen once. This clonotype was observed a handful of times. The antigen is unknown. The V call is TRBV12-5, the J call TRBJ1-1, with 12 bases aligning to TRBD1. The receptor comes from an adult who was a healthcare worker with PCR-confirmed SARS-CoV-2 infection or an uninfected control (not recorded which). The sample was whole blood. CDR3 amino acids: CASGPSTRDRGLRDTEAFF. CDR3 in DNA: TGTGCTAGTGGTCCCTCCACCCGGGACAGGGGGCTTCGGGACACTGAAGCTTTCTTT.